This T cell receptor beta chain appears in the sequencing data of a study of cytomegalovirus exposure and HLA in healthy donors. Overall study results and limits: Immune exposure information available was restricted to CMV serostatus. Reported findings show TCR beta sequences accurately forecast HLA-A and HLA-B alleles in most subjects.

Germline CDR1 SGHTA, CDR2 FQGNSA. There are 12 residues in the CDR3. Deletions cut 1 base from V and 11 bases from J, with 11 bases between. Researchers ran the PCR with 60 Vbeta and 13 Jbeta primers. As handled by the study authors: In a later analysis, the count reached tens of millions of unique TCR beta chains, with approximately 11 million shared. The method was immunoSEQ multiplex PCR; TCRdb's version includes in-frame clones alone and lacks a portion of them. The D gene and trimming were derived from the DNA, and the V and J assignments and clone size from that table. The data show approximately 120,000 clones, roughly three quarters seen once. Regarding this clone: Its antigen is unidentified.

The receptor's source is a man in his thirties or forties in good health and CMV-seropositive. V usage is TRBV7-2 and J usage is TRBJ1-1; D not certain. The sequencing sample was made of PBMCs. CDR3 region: CASSLEQTRAFF. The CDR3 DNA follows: TGTGCCAGCAGCTTAGAACAGACTAGGGCTTTCTTT.